A single sample gave rise to the 13 T cell receptor beta chains below, sequenced in a study of human T cells and chemical hapten exposure. The time point denotes: pre-sensitization, week 0. Treatment indicated: therapeutic diphenylcyclopropenone sensitization with weekly scalp DPC. TCRdb itself ran the RACE reads through MiXCR, one entry per CDR3 protein. The table records 85,000 to 100,000 distinct CDR3 sequences, 9.5% to 14% of them present only once. The sample was whole blood, taken in connection with sensitization to the hapten diphenylcyclopropenone (DPC). The receptors shown here come from a woman aged 60-75 years with alopecia areata. Some clones in this sample may be carry-over from other donors' samples.

The gene calls are TRBV6-1 and TRBJ1-1; D remains unclear. The germline V and J ends were trimmed by 4 bases and 7 bases, with 22 bases remaining between them. This CDR3 spans 16 amino acids. Germline-derived CDR1 and CDR2 are MNHNS and SASEGT. The CDR3 reads CASSAHPRGGLSEAFF. In DNA form, the CDR3 reads TGTGCCAGCAGTGCTCACCCCCGAGGAGGGCTCAGTGAAGCTTTCTTT.

This clonotype was counted many times. The J gene is TRBJ2-5, the V gene TRBV6-2 or TRBV6-3; 12 nucleotides line up with TRBD2. Germline V gives CDR1 MNHEY, CDR2 SVGEGT. Germline trimming cut 6 bases from V and 2 bases from J; bases unmatched to any gene: 4. There are 15 residues in the CDR3. The CDR3 DNA is TGTGCCAGCAGCGTCGGACTAGCGGGACAAGAGACCCAGTACTTC. Its protein is CASSVGLAGQETQYF.

This clonotype was seen ten or more times. CDR3 in amino acids: CASSRQDEKLFF. The CDR3 DNA sequence: TGTGCCAGCAGCCGACAGGATGAAAAACTGTTTTTT. The V call is TRBV7-9, the J call TRBJ1-4; tentatively, D is TRBD1 (6 bases). CDR3 size: 12 residues. Germline V CDR1 and CDR2: SEHNR, FQNEAQ (reference sequence). The germline V and J ends were trimmed by 5 bases and 6 bases, with 7 bases remaining between them. Together with reference TRBV7-9 and TRBJ1-4, the CDR3 gives the full variable domain: DTGVSQNPRHKITKRGQNVTFRCDPISEHNRLYWYRQTLGQGPEFLTYFQNEAQLEKSRLLSDRFSAERPKGSFSTLEIQRTEQGDSAMYLCASSRQDEKLFFGSGTQLSVL.

In its sample, this clonotype was seen many times. At one end the junction does not follow the germline gene, possibly because of a read error. This chain connects TRBV7-7 to TRBJ2-5; 7 nucleotides match TRBD1. The germline V gene encodes CDR1 SSHAT and CDR2 FNYEAQ (reference sequence). This CDR3 is built from 16 residues. CDR3 nucleotides: TGTGCTAGCAGCTTGGGTGCTGCGAGGGGACAGGAGACCCAGTACTTC. Protein: CASSLGAARGQETQYF.

Comment on this clonotype: This may arise from a read error, as a much more abundant clone is one base away. The V gene is TRBV10-3, the J gene TRBJ1-1; TRBD1 agrees at 8 bases. The junction had 6 bases not matched to a gene; V was cut back by 5 bases and J by 4 bases. Germline assignment: CDR1 ENHRY and CDR2 SYGVKD. The CDR3 totals 14 residues. DNA of the CDR3: TGTGCCATCAGTAAACAGGGGGGGATCACTGAAGCTTTCTTT. It yields the protein CAISKQGGITEAFF.

This clonotype came up a few times. The gene calls are TRBV29-1 and TRBJ1-2, with TRBD1 matching 8 bases. The CDR3 totals 14 residues. The V segment lost 5 bases and the J segment 2 bases; nucleotides outside the gene matches: 7. CDR1 and CDR2 (germline): SQVTM, ANQGSEA. CDR3 bases: TGCAGCGTTACAGGGGGTCAAAAAAACTATGGCTACACCTTC. Translating it yields CSVTGGQKNYGYTF.

This clonotype was observed a single time. A much more abundant neighbour one base away suggests this may be a read error. Lacking the conserved final phenylalanine or tryptophan, this CDR3 likely reflects a read error. The rearrangement uses TRBV2 and TRBJ2-2; 8 bases agree with TRBD1. The CDR3 runs to 16 residues. With 2 bases clipped from V and 1 base from J, the junction kept 3 bases outside the gene matches. CDR1 is SNHLY, CDR2 FYNNEI, per germline. The CDR3 protein is CASSEFGTGNTGELFS. CDR3 sequence (DNA): TGTGCCAGCAGTGAATTTGGGACAGGGAACACCGGGGAGCTGTTTTCT.

This chain joins TRBV2 and TRBJ2-2; TRBD1 matches 8 bases. V was pared by 6 bases and J by 9 bases, with 9 bases of the junction left unmatched. The CDR3 is 14 amino acids. CDR1 is SNHLY, CDR2 FYNNEI, per germline. This chain's CDR3 is CASRRDRGPRELFF. DNA of the CDR3: TGTGCCAGCAGACGCGACAGGGGACCAAGGGAGCTGTTTTTT.

This clonotype was found many times. The rearrangement links TRBV11-3 to TRBJ2-3, with 10 bases matching TRBD2. Germline V gene sequence: CDR1 SGHNT, CDR2 YENEEA. The CDR3 has 15 amino acids. J lost 3 bases, V lost 3 bases, and 3 bases had no gene match. The CDR3 DNA reads as TGTGCCAGCAGCTTCGGGACTAGCGAAACAGATACGCAGTATTTT. Protein: CASSFGTSETDTQYF.

This clonotype has at least ten counts. The V call is TRBV6-5, the J call TRBJ2-2; D is possibly TRBD2 (6 bases). The CDR3 extends over 12 amino acids. V was trimmed by 8 bases and J by 5 bases, leaving 9 bases between them. Germline V gene lookup returns CDR1 MNHEY and CDR2 SVGAGI. CDR3 coding DNA: TGTGCCAGCGGGGGGAGGACCGGGGAGCTGTTTTTT. Encoded protein: CASGGRTGELFF.

This clonotype came up many times. The chain uses TRBV7-9 and TRBJ1-5; D unresolved. Germline lookup yields CDR1 SEHNR and CDR2 FQNEAQ (reference sequence). Trimming took 1 base from V and 9 from J, leaving 13 bases between them. The CDR3 has 14 amino acids. For the CDR3, the DNA is TGTGCCAGCAGCTTAGGCGGGGTATGGCCGCCCCAGCATTTT. Translation: CASSLGGVWPPQHF.

The table lists this clonotype with a few counts. The chain has TRBV14 and TRBJ2-3, with D hard to call. Germline CDR1 is SGHDN and CDR2 is FVKESK. V was cut by 0 bases and J by 11 bases, with 15 bases left in between. The CDR3 is 14 amino acids. The chain's CDR3 is CASSQDFMSGVQYF. The CDR3 nucleotides are TGTGCCAGCAGCCAAGACTTTATGAGTGGGGTGCAGTATTTT.

This clonotype was picked up many times. The J gene is TRBJ2-7, the V gene TRBV5-4, with TRBD1 matching over 10 bases. The V and J ends lost 5 bases and 6 bases, in that order; junction bases with no gene match: 5. The CDR3 is made up of 13 amino acids. Germline V gene data show CDR1 as SGHNT and CDR2 as YYREEE (reference sequence). CDR3 residues: CASSRDRGLEQYF. In DNA form, the CDR3 reads TGTGCCAGCAGTCGGGACAGGGGCCTCGAGCAGTACTTC.